Listed below are T cell receptor beta chains from one sample, sequenced in a study of T cells in Graves' hyperthyroidism and ophthalmopathy. One entry per CDR3 protein results from TCRdb running MiXCR on the multiplex PCR reads. The sample lists 75,000 to 100,000 distinct CDR3 sequences, over 50% seen once, with less than 30% in the top ten. The sample was blood. These receptors were obtained from a middle-aged woman with Graves' hyperthyroidism. CDR3s include the opening cysteine and the closing phenylalanine or tryptophan. D genes are given only for firm matches. Only part of the rows carry a size: once, few, many, or a class if the clone is expanded.

D gene	V gene	clone size	J gene	CDR3 DNA	CDR3 protein
NA	TRBV9	many	TRBJ2-5	TGTGCCAGCAGCGTTTTCTCAGCGGCACAAGAGACCCAGTACTTC	CASSVFSAAQETQYF
NA	TRBV15	few	TRBJ2-7	TGTGCCACCAGCAGAGAGGGACGCCCCTCCTACGAGCAGTACTTC	CATSREGRPSYEQYF
NA	TRBV15	many	TRBJ1-5	TGTGCCACCAGCAGAAGGGGAGATAGCAATCAGCCCCAGCATTTT	CATSRRGDSNQPQHF
TRBD1	TRBV29-1	NA	TRBJ1-2	TGCAGCGTTCCGGGACAGGGGGTCGACTATGGCTACACCTTC	CSVPGQGVDYGYTF
NA	TRBV2	NA	TRBJ1-4	TGTGCCAGTCGTCCGGGCACCGGGGAGGAAAAACTGTTTTTT	CASRPGTGEEKLFF
NA	TRBV2	NA	TRBJ2-6	TGTGCCAGCAGACAGGGTAGGAACACTGAAGCTTTC	CASRQGRNTEAF
TRBD2	TRBV7-8	NA	TRBJ2-6	TGTGCCAGCAGTACCATCCCGCGGGGGGATGGGACCAACGTCCTGACTTTC	CASSTIPRGDGTNVLTF
NA	TRBV6-5	many	TRBJ1-6	TGTGCCAGCAGTTACCTCAGGGTCCCAACCCTCCACTTT	CASSYLRVPTLHF
TRBD1	TRBV7-6	NA	TRBJ1-5	TGTGCCAGCAGCCTCAATTCCGGGACAGGGAATCAGCCCCAGCATTTT	CASSLNSGTGNQPQHF
NA	TRBV7-9	NA	TRBJ1-1	TGTGCCAGCAACAACGAGGGGCAGGCATCGTTTGGGAACACTGAAGCTTTCTTT	CASNNEGQASFGNTEAFF